The present T cell receptor beta chain was sequenced within a study of vaccination and CD4 T cells after COVID-19. Study-wide background: Every participant had a vaccine, which was either BNT162b2 or mRNA-1273, given in two doses.

V lost 5 bases and J lost 2; bases outside the gene matches: 9. Germline CDR1 and CDR2: DFQATT and SNEGSKA (reference sequence). The length of the CDR3 is 15 residues. Study-level results: Reactive clone data from convalescent patients indicated a median of about 90% appearing only post-vaccination.

Sample time point: late sampling 161 to 241 days after vaccination in a few convalescent patients. Treatment reported: approximately 9-day PBMC culture with coronavirus spike peptide pools or control peptides (ViraFEST assay). Negative selection enriched CD4+ T cells from cultures at roughly 11 days. Cultured CD4+ T cell DNA underwent sequencing with the Oncomine TCR Beta short-read assay. Genomic DNA extraction was carried out from cultured CD4+ T cells. TCRdb re-called the PCR reads with MiXCR, one entry per CDR3 protein. The sample shows approximately 15,000 distinct CDR3 sequences, roughly half of them seen only once. In the case of this clonotype: Its antigen is not known.

The chain carries TRBV20-1 and TRBJ1-2, with 9 bases that match TRBD1. This specimen was CD4+ T cells from blood, cultured in vitro, taken about 7 months after SARS-CoV-2 vaccination. This clonotype was obtained from a human donor who had recovered from COVID-19. CDR3 protein: CSAPLGGQGNYGYTF. CDR3 coding DNA: TGCAGTGCTCCCCTAGGGGGACAGGGAAACTATGGCTACACCTTC.